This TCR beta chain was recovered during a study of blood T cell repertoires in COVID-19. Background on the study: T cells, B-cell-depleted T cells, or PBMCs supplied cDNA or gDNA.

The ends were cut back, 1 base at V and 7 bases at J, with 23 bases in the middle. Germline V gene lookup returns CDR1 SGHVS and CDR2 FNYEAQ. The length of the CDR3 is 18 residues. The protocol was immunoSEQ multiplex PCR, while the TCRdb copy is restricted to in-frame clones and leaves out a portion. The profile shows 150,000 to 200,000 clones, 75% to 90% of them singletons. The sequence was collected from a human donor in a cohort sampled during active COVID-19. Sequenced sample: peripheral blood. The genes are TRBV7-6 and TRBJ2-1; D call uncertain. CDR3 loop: CASSLEAAQEAIHNEQFF. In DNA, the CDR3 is TGTGCCAGCAGCTTAGAGGCAGCACAAGAGGCCATACATAATGAGCAGTTCTTC.